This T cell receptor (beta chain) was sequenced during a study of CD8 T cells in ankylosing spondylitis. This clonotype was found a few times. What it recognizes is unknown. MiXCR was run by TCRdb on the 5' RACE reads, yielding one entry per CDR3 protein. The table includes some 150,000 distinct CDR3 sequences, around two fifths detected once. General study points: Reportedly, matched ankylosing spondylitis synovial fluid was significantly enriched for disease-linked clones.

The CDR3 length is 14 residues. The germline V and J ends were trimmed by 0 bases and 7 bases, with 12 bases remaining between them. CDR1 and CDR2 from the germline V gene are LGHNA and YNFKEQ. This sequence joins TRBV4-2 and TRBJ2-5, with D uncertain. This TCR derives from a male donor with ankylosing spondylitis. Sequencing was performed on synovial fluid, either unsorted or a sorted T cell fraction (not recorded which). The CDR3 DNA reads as TGTGCCAGCAGCCAAGACGAAGAGGCCGGGACCCAGTACTTC. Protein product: CASSQDEEAGTQYF.